This passage covers 28 T cell receptor beta chains from one sample sequenced in a study of T-cell memory formation after mild COVID-19. TCRdb re-called the 5' RACE reads with MiXCR, one entry per CDR3 protein. The sample consists of 150,000 or so distinct CDR3 sequences, less than 40% of them appearing once. The source material was PBMCs or a T cell subset sorted from them (not recorded which). These receptors were taken from an adult woman who had mild COVID-19 (a few samples of this study predate the infection). Cell type and time point are not known.

This clonotype has only a few counts. This chain connects TRBV5-1 to TRBJ2-1; D is undetermined. Germline V gene lookup returns CDR1 SGHRS and CDR2 YFSETQ. The CDR3 is 13 amino acids. Trimming took off 0 bases at V and 8 bases at J, with 9 bases between the two ends. The CDR3 reads CASSLGSWDEQFF. The CDR3 DNA reads TGCGCCAGCAGCTTGGGGTCCTGGGATGAGCAGTTCTTC.

The chain has TRBV2 and TRBJ2-3; 7 bases match TRBD1. The germline gives CDR1 SNHLY, CDR2 FYNNEI. This CDR3 contains 15 residues. The V segment lost 4 bases and the J segment 4 bases; nucleotides outside the gene matches: 8. The CDR3 protein is CASSGGQKSSDTQYF. DNA of the CDR3: TGTGCCAGCAGTGGGGGACAGAAATCTTCAGATACGCAGTATTTT.

This clonotype turned up a few times. The rearrangement links TRBV6-5 to TRBJ2-1, with 10 bases aligning to TRBD2. V gave up 2 bases and J gave up 7 bases; unmatched junction bases: 5. CDR3 length equals 15 residues. CDR1 and CDR2 from the germline V gene are MNHEY and SVGAGI. The CDR3 nucleotides read TGTGCCAGCAGTTACGCCGAGCGGGGGGGAAATGAGCAGTTCTTC. Its protein is CASSYAERGGNEQFF.

V and J are TRBV5-1 and TRBJ2-2; the D gene could be TRBD1 or TRBD2 (5 bases each). The CDR3 totals 15 residues. Per the germline V gene, CDR1 is SGHRS and CDR2 is YFSETQ. Trimming removed 0 bases from V and 8 bases from J, with 14 bases in between. The CDR3 region has the DNA TGCGCCAGCAGCTTGGGGGACCTCACGGGAGGGGAGCTGTTTTTT. Its translation is CASSLGDLTGGELFF. Using reference TRBV5-1 and TRBJ2-2 for the parts outside the CDR3, the full variable domain is KAGVTQTPRYLIKTRGQQVTLSCSPISGHRSVSWYQQTPGQGLQFLFEYFSETQRNKGNFPGRFSGRQFSNSRSEMNVSTLELGDSALYLCASSLGDLTGGELFFGEGSRLTVL.

The chain's CDR3 is CASSLTLPGTAYNEQFF. CDR3 in DNA: TGTGCCAGCAGTTTAACCCTTCCGGGAACTGCCTACAATGAGCAGTTCTTC. The V call is TRBV27, the J call TRBJ2-1, with D possibly being TRBD2 (5 bases). V was pared by 2 bases and J by 2 bases, with 16 bases between. Germline V gives CDR1 MNHEY, CDR2 SMNVEV (reference sequence). The CDR3 is 17 amino acids.

The V and J genes are TRBV29-1 and TRBJ2-5; D unresolved. Trimming shortened V by 7 bases and J by 2 bases, and 11 bases separated the two germline ends. Per the germline V gene, CDR1 is SQVTM and CDR2 is ANQGSEA. This CDR3 is 12 amino acids long. The CDR3, as DNA: TGCAGCGGGATAGGACGGCAAGAGACCCAGTACTTC. Amino acid sequence: CSGIGRQETQYF. The entire variable domain, with the rest obtained from reference TRBV29-1 and TRBJ2-5, is as follows: SAVISQKPSRDICQRGTSLTIQCQVDSQVTMMFWYRQQPGQSLTLIATANQGSEATYESGFVIDKFPISRPNLTFSTLTVSNMSPEDSSIYLCSGIGRQETQYFGPGTRLLVL.

The chain recombines TRBV6-1 with TRBJ2-1; TRBD2 matches at 14 bases. Germline CDR1 is MNHNS and CDR2 is SASEGT. V lost 9 bases, J lost 0 bases, and 16 bases stayed unmatched. The CDR3 is 20 amino acids. Here the CDR3 reads CASSFSGTSGGTLSYNEQFF. The CDR3 DNA reads TGTGCCAGTTCTTTCTCCGGGACTAGCGGGGGAACACTCTCCTACAATGAGCAGTTCTTC.

The CDR3 reads CASRISTDQPQHF. For the CDR3, the DNA is TGTGCCAGCAGAATCAGCACGGATCAGCCCCAGCATTTT. The rearrangement uses TRBV12-3 or TRBV12-4 and TRBJ1-5; no clear D. The CDR3 is 13 amino acids. The germline V and J ends were trimmed by 6 bases and 5 bases, with 11 bases remaining between them.

The J gene is TRBJ2-7, the V gene TRBV7-2; weak D call: TRBD1 (6 bases). V dropped 0 bases and J dropped 5 bases, with 11 bases sitting between them. Germline loops: CDR1 SGHTA, CDR2 FQGNSA. The CDR3 runs 14 residues. The CDR3 reads CASSLAPGDNEQYF. CDR3 sequence (DNA): TGTGCCAGCAGCTTAGCCCCAGGGGACAACGAGCAGTACTTC.

This clonotype was picked up a small number of times. The genes are TRBV7-9 and TRBJ2-7, with TRBD1 matching 7 bases. The germline V gene has CDR1 SEHNR and CDR2 FQNEAQ (reference sequence). This CDR3 has 14 amino acids. V shed 5 bases and J 2 bases; nucleotides not matched to a gene: 6. CDR3 DNA: TGTGCCAGCAGCCTCTCGACAGGGACCTACGAGCAGTACTTC. This sequence encodes CASSLSTGTYEQYF.

This clonotype occurred a few times. This chain's CDR3 is CASSFIPASGGEETQYF. In nucleotides, the CDR3 is TGTGCCAGCAGTTTCATCCCTGCTAGCGGGGGAGAAGAGACCCAGTACTTC. V usage is TRBV12-3 or TRBV12-4 and J usage is TRBJ2-5, with 10 bases matching TRBD2. CDR3 length equals 17 residues. The V segment lost 3 bases and the J segment 3 bases; nucleotides outside the gene matches: 10.

This clonotype was detected only a few times. The chain couples TRBV9 to TRBJ1-2, with a weak D call TRBD1 (5 bases). V was shortened by 1 base and J by 5 bases, with 9 bases between the two germline ends. The CDR3 is made up of 13 amino acids. The germline V gene has CDR1 SGDLS and CDR2 YYNGEE. In nucleotides, the CDR3 is TGTGCCAGCAGCGTACCCGGGGGGTATGGCTACACCTTC. Translated: CASSVPGGYGYTF.

There are a few counts of this clonotype. This chain uses TRBV3-1 with TRBJ2-4; a weak D match, TRBD1 (5 bases). The CDR3 contains 18 residues. V dropped 1 base and J dropped 2 bases, with 18 bases sitting between them. Germline CDR1 and CDR2: LGHDT and YNNKEL (reference sequence). CDR3 in amino acids: CASSQGETDGYPKNIQYF. CDR3 DNA: TGTGCCAGCAGCCAAGGCGAGACAGACGGTTATCCCAAAAACATTCAGTACTTC.

There are many counts of this clonotype. This chain uses TRBV7-3 with TRBJ2-5; D remains ambiguous. Germline values: CDR1 SGHTA, CDR2 FQGTGA. The CDR3 length is 13 residues. V was shortened by 4 bases and J by 1 base, with 7 bases between the two germline ends. The CDR3 sequence: CASSYIPQETQYF. CDR3 bases: TGTGCCAGCAGCTATATCCCCCAAGAGACCCAGTACTTC.

J is TRBJ2-2 and V is TRBV19; unclear D gene. This CDR3 is 14 amino acids long. Trimming left V 7 bases short and J 0 bases short, with 9 bases between. Germline values: CDR1 LNHDA, CDR2 SQIVND (reference sequence). This chain's CDR3 is CASKSRTNTGELFF. The CDR3 region has the DNA TGTGCCAGTAAGAGCAGAACGAACACCGGGGAGCTGTTTTTT.

V and J are TRBV6-1 and TRBJ1-2, with D unclear. In germline, CDR1 is MNHNS, CDR2 SASEGT. Trimming cost V 0 bases and J 13 bases, with 12 bases left between them. The length of the CDR3 is 12 residues. CDR3 protein: CASSEAGVPATF. In DNA form, the CDR3 reads TGTGCCAGCAGTGAAGCCGGGGTCCCAGCCACCTTC.

This clonotype turned up a few times. The chain carries TRBV5-1 and TRBJ2-5, with D perhaps matching TRBD1 (5 bases). Trimming took off 4 bases at V and 3 bases at J, with 10 bases between the two ends. Germline CDR1 SGHRS, CDR2 YFSETQ. CDR3 length equals 13 residues. CDR3 in DNA: TGCGCCAGCAGCGAGCCAGGGAAAGAGACCCAGTACTTC. Translation: CASSEPGKETQYF.

This clonotype was counted only a few times. This chain links TRBV7-3 with TRBJ2-3, with 11 bases lining up with TRBD2. The CDR3 sequence is 16 residues long. V lost 5 bases and J lost 0; bases outside the gene matches: 4. Per germline, CDR1 SGHTA and CDR2 FQGTGA. The CDR3 nucleotides read TGTGCCAGCAGCCAGGGGACTAGCGGAAGCACAGATACGCAGTATTTT. It specifies CASSQGTSGSTDTQYF.

This clonotype occurred a few times. The genes are TRBV7-9 and TRBJ1-4, with D perhaps TRBD1 (6 bases). The CDR3 contains 13 residues. V was pared by 6 bases and J by 8 bases, with 13 bases between. The germline gives CDR1 SEHNR, CDR2 FQNEAQ (reference sequence). The CDR3 DNA sequence: TGTGCCAGCAGGGTAACAGGGAACGAAAAACTGTTTTTT. As protein: CASRVTGNEKLFF.

This clonotype has only a few counts. This chain links TRBV29-1 with TRBJ1-2; no reliable D call. CDR3 length equals 14 residues. The germline CDR1 and CDR2 sequences are SQVTM and ANQGSEA. The V and J ends lost 7 bases and 5 bases respectively, with 20 bases between them. CDR3 DNA: TGCAGCGCAGAGGACCAATGGGCAGAGTATGGCTACACCTTC. Protein sequence: CSAEDQWAEYGYTF.

The chain carries TRBV6-1 and TRBJ2-7; 8 bases match TRBD1. The CDR3 spans 13 residues. V shed 10 bases, J shed 3 bases, and the junction held 8 bases outside the gene matches. CDR1 is MNHNS, CDR2 SASEGT, per germline. The CDR3 sequence: CATRRTGSYEQYF. CDR3 DNA sequence: TGTGCCACCCGAAGGACAGGGAGCTACGAGCAGTACTTC.

The gene calls are TRBV7-2 and TRBJ1-4; 8 positions match TRBD1. Unmatched junction bases numbered 9, after V lost 3 bases and J lost 3 bases. Germline V gene data show CDR1 as SGHTA and CDR2 as FQGNSA. The CDR3 consists of 17 residues. The CDR3 sequence is CASSLRQGASANEKLFF. CDR3 DNA sequence: TGTGCCAGCAGCTTGCGGCAGGGGGCTTCGGCTAATGAAAAACTGTTTTTT.

The chain joins TRBV5-1 to TRBJ2-1; 14 bases line up with TRBD2. The CDR3 covers 15 residues. The germline CDR1 and CDR2 sequences are SGHRS and YFSETQ. Germline trimming cut 7 bases from V and 8 bases from J; bases unmatched to any gene: 8. The CDR3 is CASGGLAGVGDEQFF. The DNA of the CDR3 is TGCGCCAGCGGGGGACTAGCGGGAGTCGGCGATGAGCAGTTCTTC.

The chain has TRBV12-3 or TRBV12-4 and TRBJ2-1; D possibly uses TRBD1 or TRBD2 (5 bases each). Trimming left V 0 bases short and J 4 bases short, with 7 bases between. CDR3 length: 14 amino acids. The CDR3 reads CASSLAGEYNEQFF. CDR3 nucleotide sequence: TGTGCCAGCAGTTTAGCGGGGGAGTACAATGAGCAGTTCTTC.

In its sample, this clonotype was seen many times. The chain joins TRBV9 to TRBJ1-1; possible D gene TRBD1, 6 bases. The germline V gene encodes CDR1 SGDLS and CDR2 YYNGEE. This CDR3 region has 14 residues. V was clipped by 4 bases and J by 7 bases, with 17 bases between them. The CDR3 spells CASSSENREGEAFF. In DNA form, the CDR3 reads TGTGCCAGCAGCTCCGAAAACAGGGAAGGTGAAGCTTTCTTT.

In this sample, this clonotype turned up once. The chain combines TRBV20-1 with TRBJ2-3, with D perhaps matching TRBD1 or TRBD2 (5 bases each). V was cut by 0 bases and J by 0 bases, with 19 bases left in between. CDR1 is DFQATT, CDR2 SNEGSKA, per germline (reference sequence). The CDR3 runs 18 residues. The CDR3 here is CSARDLDGDHTSTDTQYF. The CDR3 nucleotides are TGCAGTGCTAGAGATTTAGACGGGGACCACACTAGCACAGATACGCAGTATTTT.

This clonotype was detected a few times. V and J are TRBV29-1 and TRBJ2-1; a possible D gene is TRBD2 (5 bases). The CDR3 spans 15 residues. Germline-derived CDR1 and CDR2 are SQVTM and ANQGSEA. Between the trimmed V and J ends, which lost 0 bases and 2 bases, there was a span of 11 bases. CDR3 sequence reads: CSVEDRRAPYNEQFF. As DNA, the CDR3 is TGCAGCGTTGAAGATAGGCGGGCCCCCTACAATGAGCAGTTCTTC.

V usage is TRBV9 and J usage is TRBJ2-7; D is unclear. This CDR3 comprises 15 residues. The germline CDR1 and CDR2 sequences are SGDLS and YYNGEE. The V end lost 0 bases, the J end lost 2 bases, and 12 bases lay between the germline ends. The CDR3 DNA is TGTGCCAGCAGCGTAGTGTCGGGTTTCACCTACGAGCAGTACTTC. This gives the protein CASSVVSGFTYEQYF.